The 20 T cell receptor beta chains below all came from one sample that was sequenced in a study of blood T cell repertoires in COVID-19. TCRdb's copy holds only in-frame clones and misses some; the assay was immunoSEQ multiplex PCR. The table includes about 280,000 clones, roughly 80% detected once. Sequenced input: PBMCs or T cells enriched from blood (not recorded which). These receptor sequences come from a man in his forties or fifties who had been exposed to COVID-19.

The CDR3 reads CASNVRQIQELFF. DNA of the CDR3: TGTGCCAGCAACGTACGACAGATCCAGGAGCTGTTTTTT. The V and J genes are TRBV7-9 and TRBJ2-2, with D tentatively TRBD1 (5 bases). V lost 7 bases and J lost 10, with 16 bases in between. Germline V gene lookup returns CDR1 SEHNR and CDR2 FQNEAQ (reference sequence). The CDR3 is 13 amino acids.

The rearrangement links TRBV19 to TRBJ2-1; perhaps TRBD2 as D (6 bases). The length of the CDR3 is 15 residues. With 3 bases removed from V and 2 bases from J, the gap between germline ends came to 11 bases. The germline CDR1 and CDR2 sequences are LNHDA and SQIVND (reference sequence). The DNA for the CDR3 is TGTGCCAGTAGTATCAGCCCGGGGGCCTACAATGAGCAGTTCTTC. It yields the protein CASSISPGAYNEQFF.

The V call is TRBV5-1, the J call TRBJ2-7; D might be TRBD2 (5 bases). The CDR3 spans 14 residues. Between the trimmed V and J ends, which lost 0 bases and 0 bases, there was a span of 7 bases. The V gene's germline CDR1 is SGHRS and CDR2 YFSETQ. In DNA form, the CDR3 reads TGCGCCAGCAGCTTGGGGGAGAGCTCCTACGAGCAGTACTTC. This gives the protein CASSLGESSYEQYF.

This clone was detected only a few times. The genes are TRBV9 and TRBJ1-1; D possibly corresponds to TRBD1 (5 bases). Germline V gene lookup returns CDR1 SGDLS and CDR2 YYNGEE. CDR3 length: 13 residues. V was shortened by 4 bases and J by 9 bases, with 16 bases between the two germline ends. The CDR3 sequence is CASSPSPGGQAFF. CDR3 coding DNA: TGTGCCAGCAGCCCATCTCCCGGGGGACAAGCTTTCTTT.

This chain links TRBV6-5 with TRBJ2-7; 8 bases are shared with TRBD1. V lost 6 bases to trimming and J lost 1 base; unmatched junction nucleotides: 5. This CDR3 is built from 14 residues. CDR1 MNHEY and CDR2 SVGAGI come from the germline V gene. In DNA form, the CDR3 reads TGTGCCAGCAGCGCCGGGACAGGTTCCTACGAGCAGTACTTC. Its translation is CASSAGTGSYEQYF.

This clone was detected only once. The same CDR3 can be traced to other DNA sequences in this sample. CDR3 sequence (DNA): TGTGCCAGCAGCTTACGGAGGGGCGAGACCCAGTACTTC. This encodes CASSLRRGETQYF. This chain connects TRBV27 to TRBJ2-5; D may be TRBD2 (6 bases). The germline V gene has CDR1 MNHEY and CDR2 SMNVEV (reference sequence). The ends were cut back, 6 bases at V and 5 bases at J, with 13 bases in the middle. The CDR3 contains 13 residues.

This rearrangement joins TRBV9 to TRBJ1-6; D gene unclear. CDR1 and CDR2 from the germline V gene are SGDLS and YYNGEE. Between the trimmed V and J ends, which lost 2 bases and 3 bases, there was a span of 6 bases. The CDR3 spans 14 residues. In nucleotides, the CDR3 is TGTGCCAGCAGCGTTTTGAGCTATAATTCACCCCTCCACTTT. Translating gives CASSVLSYNSPLHF. The whole variable domain, remainder taken from reference TRBV9 and TRBJ1-6, is DSGVTQTPKHLITATGQRVTLRCSPRSGDLSVYWYQQSLDQGLQFLIQYYNGEERAKGNILERFSAQQFPDLHSELNLSSLELGDSALYFCASSVLSYNSPLHFGNGTRLTVT.

This rearrangement joins TRBV2 to TRBJ2-5; no definite D call. Trimming left V 7 bases short and J 2 bases short, with 8 bases between. Germline V gives CDR1 SNHLY, CDR2 FYNNEI. The CDR3 spans 12 residues. The CDR3, as DNA: TGTGCCAGCACTATAGTACAAGAGACCCAGTACTTC. Protein: CASTIVQETQYF.

This clone was recorded once. This sequence joins TRBV30 and TRBJ1-2; TRBD1 matches at 7 bases. With V trimmed by 4 bases and J by 7 bases, 15 bases remained unmatched. The CDR3 runs 15 residues. In germline, CDR1 is GTSNPN, CDR2 SVGIG (reference sequence). CDR3 sequence reads: CAWNQYLGGGSGYTF. The DNA for the CDR3 is TGTGCCTGGAATCAGTATTTAGGGGGCGGTAGTGGCTACACCTTC.

Notes on this clone: Other DNA sequences within the sample encode an identical CDR3. V is TRBV12-3 or TRBV12-4 and J is TRBJ2-7; D unresolved. With 7 bases removed from V and 4 bases from J, the gap between germline ends came to 8 bases. The CDR3 runs to 11 residues. The CDR3 nucleotides are TGTGCCAGCACCTCAGGTTACGAGCAGTACTTC. Amino acids: CASTSGYEQYF.

The chain employs TRBV19 and TRBJ2-2; D call uncertain. The CDR3 length is 15 residues. V was trimmed by 0 bases and J by 1 base, leaving 6 bases between them. Germline V CDR1 and CDR2: LNHDA, SQIVND (reference sequence). The CDR3 DNA is TGTGCCAGTAGTATAGATCAGCGGAACACCGGGGAGCTGTTTTTT. This translates into CASSIDQRNTGELFF.

CDR3: CASKWQGNQPQHF. The DNA for the CDR3 is TGTGCCAGCAAATGGCAGGGGAACCAGCCCCAGCATTTT. V usage is TRBV2 and J usage is TRBJ1-5; the D gene is possibly TRBD1 (6 bases). This CDR3 region has 13 residues. Looked up from germline, CDR1 is SNHLY and CDR2 is FYNNEI. Between the trimmed V and J ends, which lost 7 bases and 7 bases, there was a span of 14 bases.

This chain uses TRBV24-1 with TRBJ2-1, with 7 positions matching TRBD2. Germline-derived CDR1 and CDR2 are KGHDR and SFDVKD. This CDR3 contains 14 residues. The J segment lost 8 bases and the V segment lost 5 bases, leaving 8 bases of the junction unmatched. CDR3 loop: CATSGTGRGDEQFF. CDR3 nucleotide sequence: TGTGCCACCAGTGGAACAGGACGGGGGGATGAGCAGTTCTTC.

This chain links TRBV5-1 with TRBJ1-1; 7 nucleotides agree with TRBD1. V lost 0 bases to trimming and J lost 7 bases; unmatched junction nucleotides: 9. CDR1 SGHRS and CDR2 YFSETQ come from the germline V gene. CDR3 size: 15 residues. The chain's CDR3 is CASSLGQGFGFEAFF. CDR3 DNA sequence: TGCGCCAGCAGCTTGGGACAGGGATTTGGGTTTGAAGCTTTCTTT.

J is TRBJ1-4 and V is TRBV7-6; 9 nucleotides match TRBD1. V was clipped by 3 bases and J by 8 bases; unmatched bases: 4. This CDR3 region has 14 residues. CDR1 SGHVS and CDR2 FNYEAQ come from the germline V gene. CDR3 DNA: TGTGCCAGCAGCTTCCGGGACAGGGTCGAAAAACTGTTTTTT. This translates into CASSFRDRVEKLFF.

This sequence joins TRBV7-3 and TRBJ2-2; 7 bases fit TRBD2. This CDR3 has 16 amino acids. The germline V gene has CDR1 SGHTA and CDR2 FQGTGA. J was trimmed by 3 bases and V by 5 bases; bases with no gene match: 9. The CDR3 loop is CASSPQVGLDTGELFF. In nucleotides, the CDR3 is TGTGCCAGCAGCCCTCAAGTAGGACTAGACACCGGGGAGCTGTTTTTT. The variable domain in full, with the rest retrieved from reference TRBV7-3 and TRBJ2-2, is GAGVSQTPSNKVTEKGKYVELRCDPISGHTALYWYRQSLGQGPEFLIYFQGTGAADDSGLPNDRFFAVRPEGSVSTLKIQRTERGDSAVYLCASSPQVGLDTGELFFGEGSRLTVL.

V and J are TRBV5-6 and TRBJ1-2; 8 bases are shared with TRBD1. Germline lookup yields CDR1 SGHDT and CDR2 YYEEEE. The CDR3 spans 14 residues. J was trimmed by 4 bases and V by 8 bases; bases with no gene match: 10. The CDR3 protein is CASHDRGPTYGYTF. DNA of the CDR3: TGTGCCAGTCACGACAGGGGCCCCACCTATGGCTACACCTTC.

J is TRBJ2-1 and V is TRBV15, with a tentative D call TRBD2 (6 bases). The CDR3 sequence is 17 residues long. V was trimmed by 1 base and J by 15 bases, leaving 28 bases between them. The germline CDR1 and CDR2 sequences are LNHNV and YYDKDF (reference sequence). DNA of the CDR3: TGTGCCACCAGCAGAGGGGGGTCCAACGGAGTCCTTGGTAGCGGGTTCTTC. Amino acid sequence: CATSRGGSNGVLGSGFF. Based on the CDR3 plus reference TRBV15 and TRBJ2-1, the full variable domain is DAMVIQNPRYQVTQFGKPVTLSCSQTLNHNVMYWYQQKSSQAPKLLFHYYDKDFNNEADTPDNFQSRRPNTSFCFLDIRSPGLGDTAMYLCATSRGGSNGVLGSGFFGPGTRLTVL.

This clone was seen only once. The same CDR3 can be traced to other DNA sequences in this sample. This chain connects TRBV3-1 (or the pseudogene TRBV3-2) to TRBJ2-2; a weak D match, TRBD2 (5 bases). CDR1 is LGHDT, CDR2 YNNKEL, per germline (reference sequence). V dropped 4 bases and J dropped 6 bases, with 12 bases sitting between them. The CDR3 runs 14 residues. Written as DNA, the CDR3 is TGTGCCAGCAGCCCCCGGGGTCTCTCCGGGGAGCTGTTTTTT. Translation gives CASSPRGLSGELFF.

The chain carries TRBV11-2 and TRBJ1-4; 8 nucleotides line up with TRBD1. The CDR3 has 14 amino acids. The germline CDR1 and CDR2 sequences are SGHAT and FQNNGV. V shed 2 bases, J shed 7 bases, and the junction held 3 bases outside the gene matches. The CDR3 DNA sequence: TGTGCCAGCAGCTTACAGACAGGGGTTGAAAAACTGTTTTTT. Its protein product is CASSLQTGVEKLFF.